The table lists the clone carrying this T cell receptor beta chain with many counts. Its antigen is unknown. The sample comes from a study of CD8+CD57+ T cells in acquired aplastic anemia. Study-wide background: The mean DNA yield obtained from sorted CD4+ and CD8+ cells came to approximately 3 ug. General observations from the study: A set of twenty-nine CD8+ CDR3 sequences was shared between patients and controls, and these sequences appeared highly expressed in patients.

Germline lookup yields CDR1 SGHVS and CDR2 FQNEAQ. The CDR3 length is 12 residues. V dropped 1 base and J dropped 3 bases, with 3 bases sitting between them. Sequencing was done on patients that had shown CD8+CD57+ cell expansion by flow cytometry. Each patient had severe acquired aplastic anemia. Prior therapy had not been administered to any patient at the time of blood sampling. TCR beta VDJ and CDR3 profiling used genomic DNA as template. MiXCR was run by TCRdb on the reads, yielding one entry per CDR3 protein. The sample has fewer than 250,000 distinct CDR3 sequences; approximately 45% are singletons.

The chain joins TRBV7-8 to TRBJ2-5, with no clear D. Sequenced input: sorted CD4+, CD8+, or CD8+CD57+ T cells (not recorded which) from PBMCs. The TCR originated in a human donor with aplastic anemia. CDR3 coding DNA: TGTGCCAGCAGCTTAGGGGAAGAGACCCAGTACTTC. It is translated as CASSLGEETQYF.